This T cell receptor beta chain was sequenced in a study of cytomegalovirus exposure and HLA in healthy donors. Study-wide results and caveats: Analysis performed later showed TCR beta chains linked to HLA being more clonally expanded than equally common others. Reportedly, fewer N-insertions than the approximately 700-donor mean appeared in an Asian-associated ancestry cluster in a later analysis. A list of 150 to 200 TCR beta chains associated with cytomegalovirus was given.

For this clone: Its specificity is unknown.

From germline, CDR1 is KGHSH and CDR2 LQKENI. The CDR3 is 13 amino acids. Between the trimmed V and J ends, which lost 1 base and 3 bases, there was a span of 6 bases. Both 60 Vbeta primers and 13 Jbeta primers went into the PCR. Profiling relied on immunoSEQ multiplex PCR, and the TCRdb table lists in-frame clones only, not all of them. The sample lists about 130,000 clones; about 80% were seen once. This TCR was sampled from a woman between 40 and 55 years old in good health and CMV-seronegative. The chain recombines TRBV18 with TRBJ2-5; D perhaps matches TRBD1 (6 bases). Sequenced input: PBMCs. The CDR3 sequence is CASSPRQEETQYF. Here the CDR3 DNA reads TGTGCCAGCTCACCACGACAGGAAGAGACCCAGTACTTC.